The rows below give T cell receptor beta chains drawn from one sample of a study of cytomegalovirus exposure and HLA in healthy donors. The data were produced by immunoSEQ multiplex PCR, yet TCRdb's version contains in-frame clones alone and is incomplete. The sample has some 190,000 clones, 70% to 90% seen once; the top ten hold around 0.3%. The material sequenced was PBMCs. The receptor set was obtained from a woman in her twenties or thirties in good health and CMV-seronegative. The CDR3 runs from the conserved cysteine through the conserved F or W. A D gene is named only where the DNA matches it firmly. The size of a clone is reported for some rows only, either as once, few or many, or as a class for expanded clones.

D | J | V | size | DNA | CDR3
NA | TRBJ2-7 | TRBV6-5 | NA | TGTGCCAGCAGTTACGGCAGGCTCTACGAGCAGTACTTC | CASSYGRLYEQYF
NA | TRBJ1-4 | TRBV4-1 | NA | TGCGCCAGCAGCCGTCTTAGCGGATCGGCAACTAATGAAAAACTGTTTTTT | CASSRLSGSATNEKLFF
TRBD2 | TRBJ2-7 | TRBV6-1 | NA | TGTGCCAGCAGTCCAGGACTAGCGGGAGCCTACGAGCAGTACTTC | CASSPGLAGAYEQYF
NA | TRBJ1-2 | TRBV15 | NA | TGTGCCACCAGCCCCGGGGGGCCTCGCCACTACACCTTC | CATSPGGPRHYTF
TRBD2 | TRBJ2-7 | TRBV28 | few | TGTGCCAGCAGTGCCTCGGGAGGGCCCTACGAGCAGTACTTC | CASSASGGPYEQYF
NA | TRBJ2-7 | TRBV15 | NA | TGTGCCACCAGCAGACAAACGGGAGTGCAGTACTTC | CATSRQTGVQYF
NA | TRBJ2-1 | TRBV6-5 | NA | TGTGCCAGCAGAGAGGGTCGGGCGCAGTTCTTC | CASREGRAQFF
NA | TRBJ2-7 | TRBV11-2 | few | TGTGCCAGCAGCTCGCTGCCGGGACTCATATCCTACGAGCAGTACTTC | CASSSLPGLISYEQYF
NA | TRBJ1-1 | TRBV27 | NA | TGTGCCAGCAGTTTCCACAGACAGAACACTGAAGCTTTCTTT | CASSFHRQNTEAFF
TRBD1 | TRBJ2-3 | TRBV30 | few | TGTGCCTGGAGTAAACCTCGACAGGGTTGGATCGCAGATACGCAGTATTTT | CAWSKPRQGWIADTQYF
TRBD1 | TRBJ2-7 | TRBV2 | once | TGTGCCAGCAGTGCGGGACAGTCCTACGAGCAGTACTTC | CASSAGQSYEQYF
NA | TRBJ2-7 | TRBV28 | NA | TGTGCCAGCAGTACTAATACAGAGAGGGTATCCTACGAGCAGTACTTC | CASSTNTERVSYEQYF
NA | TRBJ2-1 | TRBV7-2 | once | TGTGCCAGCAGCTTAGGGACACAGAGTTACAATGAGCAGTTCTTC | CASSLGTQSYNEQFF
NA | TRBJ2-1 | TRBV4-2 | NA | TGTGCCAGCAGCCAGCCTGGGGGGTCCCCCCACAATGAGCAGTTCTTC | CASSQPGGSPHNEQFF
NA | TRBJ1-1 | TRBV5-1 | NA | TGCGCCAGCAGGGGGGGGAGCATCGAAGCTTTCTTT | CASRGGSIEAFF
TRBD2 | TRBJ2-5 | TRBV5-1 | NA | TGCGCCAGCATGGGGGCTAGCGGGATTCTGGAGACCCAGTACTTC | CASMGASGILETQYF
TRBD2 | TRBJ2-5 | TRBV5-1 | NA | TGCGCCAGCAGCTGGGAGGCTAGCGGGGGGGCCCCAGAGACCCAGTACTTC | CASSWEASGGAPETQYF
NA | TRBJ2-2 | TRBV21-1 | NA | NA | CASSKVGGGAVTGELFF
TRBD1 | TRBJ1-1 | TRBV13 | NA | TGTGCCAGCAGCTCATACAAGGGGGCGAGGACTGAAGCTTTCTTT | CASSSYKGARTEAFF
TRBD2 | TRBJ2-7 | TRBV7-9 | NA | TGTGCCAGCAGCTTATCCGGGACTAGCTACGAGCAGTACTTC | CASSLSGTSYEQYF
NA | TRBJ2-1 | TRBV5-1 | NA | TGCGCCAGCTCCCCCGGCGGGCGCTACAATGAGCAGTTCTTC | CASSPGGRYNEQFF
NA | TRBJ1-2 | TRBV29-1 | NA | TGCAGCGTAGAGACAACAGCTAACTATGGCTACACCTTC | CSVETTANYGYTF
TRBD2 | TRBJ2-5 | TRBV19 | NA | TGTGCCAGTAGTATAGTTGGGAGGGGACAGACCCAGTACTTC | CASSIVGRGQTQYF
TRBD2 | TRBJ2-1 | TRBV7-3 | NA | TGTGCCAGCAGCCTCAATAGCGGGAGCCTGTATGAGCAGTTCTTC | CASSLNSGSLYEQFF
NA | TRBJ2-5 | TRBV5-1 | NA | TGCGCCAGCGGGCCTCAAGAGACCCAGTACTTC | CASGPQETQYF
TRBD2 | TRBJ2-1 | TRBV6-4 | NA | TGTGCCAGCAGTGCCTTGGGACTAGACAATGAGCAGTTCTTC | CASSALGLDNEQFF
NA | TRBJ2-4 | TRBV5-1 | NA | TGCGCCAGCAGCTTGAATCGGGAGGCCAAAAACATTCAGTACTTC | CASSLNREAKNIQYF
TRBD1 | TRBJ1-2 | TRBV28 | NA | TGTGCCAGCAGATCCCTCTGGGAAGGGGGCTTTGACTATGGCTACACCTTC | CASRSLWEGGFDYGYTF
TRBD1 | TRBJ2-1 | TRBV5-6 | NA | TGTGCCAGCAGCTTGAACAGGGGGCCCCAATTCTTC | CASSLNRGPQFF
TRBD1 | TRBJ2-2 | TRBV7-7 | NA | TGTGCTAGCGGCGACTCTGGGTGGGGACAGGAGGGCCGGGAGCTGTTTTTT | CASGDSGWGQEGRELFF
NA | TRBJ2-3 | TRBV2 | NA | TGTGCCAGCAGTGAAAACCCAGGGATCACAGATACGCAGTATTTT | CASSENPGITDTQYF
TRBD2 | TRBJ2-1 | TRBV7-3 | NA | TGTGCCAGCAGCCCCGGTAGCGGGAGCAGGGGACGTGAGCAGTTCTTC | CASSPGSGSRGREQFF
TRBD2 | TRBJ2-7 | TRBV5-1 | NA | TGCGCCAGCAGCCCGGGACTAGCGTCCCACGAGCAGTACTTC | CASSPGLASHEQYF
TRBD2 | TRBJ2-3 | TRBV4-1 | NA | TGCGCCAGCAGCCCAACAGTAGCGGGGGGCTTAGGAATTCCGAGCACAGATACGCAGTATTTT | CASSPTVAGGLGIPSTDTQYF
TRBD2 | TRBJ2-7 | TRBV11-2 | once | TGTGCCAGCAGCTTAGGAGGACTAGCGGGCTCCTACGAGCAGTACTTC | CASSLGGLAGSYEQYF
TRBD1 | TRBJ2-3 | TRBV5-1 | NA | TGCGCCAGCAGCTTGCGGGGACAGGGTTCAGATACGCAGTATTTT | CASSLRGQGSDTQYF
TRBD1 | TRBJ2-1 | TRBV7-9 | NA | TGTGCCAGCAGCTCAGGACAGGGTATAGAAAATGAGCAGTTCTTC | CASSSGQGIENEQFF
TRBD2 | TRBJ2-3 | TRBV23-1 | NA | TGCGCCAGCAGCCTAGGGGATCGCGGGGACTATGGGGTGGATACGCAGTATTTT | CASSLGDRGDYGVDTQYF
NA | TRBJ2-3 | TRBV5-1 | once | TGCGCCAGCAGCTTGACGGGGGACGTATCAGATACGCAGTATTTT | CASSLTGDVSDTQYF
NA | TRBJ1-1 | TRBV29-1 | NA | TGCAGCGTTGATGAACAGAACACTGAAGCTTTCTTT | CSVDEQNTEAFF
NA | TRBJ2-7 | TRBV27 | NA | TGTGCCAGCAGGTTTCTAGCATCGACCTACGAGCAGTACTTC | CASRFLASTYEQYF
NA | TRBJ1-4 | TRBV28 | NA | TGTGCCAGCAGTTTATTCGGGGTTAATGAAAAACTGTTTTTT | CASSLFGVNEKLFF
TRBD2 | TRBJ2-3 | TRBV29-1 | NA | TGCAGCGGTTCCGGGACTACCTCAGATACGCAGTATTTT | CSGSGTTSDTQYF
NA | TRBJ2-7 | TRBV28 | NA | TGTGCCAGCACCATAGGGGGGGGGTACGAGCAGTACTTC | CASTIGGGYEQYF
NA | TRBJ2-2 | TRBV11-3 | once | TGTGCCAGCAGCAGTAGCGCGAACACCGGGGAGCTGTTTTTT | CASSSSANTGELFF
NA | TRBJ2-1 | TRBV5-1 | NA | TGCGCCAGCAGTGCTAGGGGGATGTCGCTCAATGAGCAGTTCTTC | CASSARGMSLNEQFF
TRBD2 | TRBJ2-3 | TRBV28 | NA | TGTGCCAGCAGTTCCGGACTAGCGGGGACCACAGATACGCAGTATTTT | CASSSGLAGTTDTQYF
TRBD2 | TRBJ2-3 | TRBV30 | NA | TGTGCCTGGAGCTTACTAGCGGAGCGCCAGTATTTT | CAWSLLAERQYF
NA | TRBJ2-3 | TRBV9 | NA | TGTGCCAGCAGCGCACTAAGAACTAGCACAGATACGCAGTATTTT | CASSALRTSTDTQYF